This T cell receptor (beta chain) stems from a study of cytomegalovirus exposure and HLA in healthy donors. At the level of the study: Of roughly 400 genotyped donors, roughly 81% grouped in the Caucasian-associated ancestry cluster.

Whole-study findings and limits: Evidence from a later analysis indicated that most CMV-associated TCR beta chains looked HLA-restricted.

Samples came from healthy bone marrow donors. A remark on this clone: The antigen remains unidentified.

60 Vbeta and 13 Jbeta primers were used in PCR. Sequencing was performed with immunoSEQ multiplex PCR; in TCRdb, only in-frame clones are kept and a portion is missing. The table records 95,000 to 150,000 clones, around three fifths of them present only once. The V gene's germline CDR1 is SGHDT and CDR2 YYEEEE. There are 14 residues in the CDR3. V was clipped by 3 bases and J by 6 bases; unmatched bases: 6. The specimen was PBMCs. The origin of this receptor is a woman aged 40 to 50 in good health and CMV-seropositive. The chain combines TRBV5-6 with TRBJ1-5, with 7 bases lining up with TRBD1. The chain's CDR3 is CASSSTGDVQPQHF. The CDR3 coding sequence is TGTGCCAGCAGCTCTACAGGGGACGTTCAGCCCCAGCATTTT. The variable domain in full, with the rest retrieved from reference TRBV5-6 and TRBJ1-5, is DAGVTQSPTHLIKTRGQQVTLRCSPKSGHDTVSWYQQALGQGPQFIFQYYEEEERQRGNFPDRFSGHQFPNYSSELNVNALLLGDSALYLCASSSTGDVQPQHFGDGTRLSIL.